The 31 T cell receptor beta chains below all came from one sample that was sequenced in a study of T cells in Graves' hyperthyroidism and ophthalmopathy. Amplification of TCR beta CDR3 regions was performed using RNA transcripts as template. The HTBI set primed first-round TCR CDR3 RT-PCR. TCRdb itself ran the multiplex PCR reads through MiXCR, one entry per CDR3 protein. The table shows about 690,000 distinct CDR3 sequences, with roughly 17% occurring only once. The source material was blood. The receptor source for this set is a man over 45 with Graves' hyperthyroidism.

The gene calls are TRBV5-1 and TRBJ2-3; D may be TRBD2 (6 bases). This CDR3 comprises 14 residues. V shed 0 bases and J shed 3 bases, with 8 bases lying between them. Germline CDR1 is SGHRS and CDR2 is YFSETQ. The CDR3 region is CASSLGLETDTQYF. Here the CDR3 DNA reads TGCGCCAGCAGCTTGGGACTAGAGACAGATACGCAGTATTTT.

J is TRBJ1-3 and V is TRBV4-1; the D is unclear. The V end lost 0 bases, the J end lost 2 bases, and 8 bases lay between the germline ends. This CDR3 has 15 residues. Germline V lookup: CDR1 MGHRA, CDR2 YSYEKL. CDR3 nucleotides: TGCGCCAGCAGCCAAGATACTTCTCCTGGAAACACCATATATTTT. Translating it yields CASSQDTSPGNTIYF.

This clonotype showed up many times. The rearrangement uses TRBV19 and TRBJ2-7; no definite D call. This CDR3 has 16 amino acids. Germline V lookup: CDR1 LNHDA, CDR2 SQIVND (reference sequence). V was clipped by 7 bases and J by 3 bases, with 22 bases between them. The CDR3, as DNA: TGTGCCAGTACTGATTCCCCAGGTGGTGATTTCTACGAGCAGTACTTC. It specifies CASTDSPGGDFYEQYF.

A few counts support this clonotype. The chain employs TRBV5-8 and TRBJ2-7; the D is unclear. Per the germline V gene, CDR1 is SGHTS and CDR2 is YDEGEE. V was trimmed by 2 bases and J by 3 bases, leaving 9 bases between them. The CDR3 runs 13 residues. CDR3 sequence reads: CASSLPDFYEQYF. The CDR3 DNA reads as TGTGCCAGCAGCTTACCTGATTTCTACGAGCAGTACTTC.

The chain joins TRBV28 to TRBJ2-7; TRBD1 matches at 8 bases. Trimming cost V 5 bases and J 1 base; bases outside gene matches: 10. Germline V gene lookup returns CDR1 MDHEN and CDR2 SYDVKM. CDR3 length equals 16 residues. CDR3 sequence (DNA): TGTGCCAGCAGTCCGTCGACAGGGGCAGGGTCCTACGAGCAGTACTTC. Translating it yields CASSPSTGAGSYEQYF.

This rearrangement joins TRBV5-6 to TRBJ2-1; TRBD2 matches 12 bases. The CDR3 is made up of 15 amino acids. The ends lost 4 bases at V and 7 bases at J; junction bases unmatched: 6. Germline CDR1 SGHDT, CDR2 YYEEEE. CDR3 sequence: CASSVPSGGGNEQFF. CDR3 nucleotide sequence: TGTGCCAGCAGCGTGCCTAGCGGGGGGGGGAATGAGCAGTTCTTC.

This clonotype came up many times. The chain recombines TRBV28 with TRBJ2-6; D is unclear. V lost 5 bases to trimming and J lost 0 bases, with 8 bases between them. CDR3 length: 15 amino acids. Germline loops: CDR1 MDHEN, CDR2 SYDVKM. The CDR3 region is CASSPHHSGANVLTF. The CDR3 coding sequence is TGTGCCAGCAGTCCCCATCACTCTGGGGCCAACGTCCTGACTTTC.

The chain uses TRBV12-3 or TRBV12-4 and TRBJ1-1; D is unresolved. Trimming removed 6 bases at V and 0 bases at J, with 8 bases between. This CDR3 comprises 13 residues. The CDR3 DNA follows: TGTGCCAGCAGCGATCAATTGAACACTGAAGCTTTCTTT. Protein sequence: CASSDQLNTEAFF.

The chain links TRBV6-1 to TRBJ1-4; 7 nucleotides align to TRBD1. Trimming removed 6 bases from V and 8 bases from J; junction bases left unmatched: 9. CDR3 size: 14 residues. The V gene's germline CDR1 is MNHNS and CDR2 SASEGT. For the CDR3, the DNA is TGTGCCAGCAGCAACAGACAGGGATGGGAAAAACTGTTTTTT. It is translated as CASSNRQGWEKLFF.

This clonotype appeared many times. The DNA of the CDR3 is TGTGCCAGCAGCTTGTATGGCCAAGAGACCCAGTACTTC. This translates into CASSLYGQETQYF. The V gene is TRBV11-2, the J gene TRBJ2-5; the D is unclear. Per the germline V gene, CDR1 is SGHAT and CDR2 is FQNNGV. The V end was cut by 3 bases, the J end by 1 base, with 6 bases between. The CDR3 has 13 residues.

There are many counts of this clonotype. The chain uses TRBV4-1 and TRBJ2-7; D tentatively fits TRBD1 or TRBD2 (5 bases each). The CDR3 totals 14 residues. Per the germline V gene, CDR1 is MGHRA and CDR2 is YSYEKL. V lost 4 bases to trimming and J lost 0 bases, with 10 bases between them. CDR3 sequence reads: CASSPGRSSYEQYF. CDR3 nucleotides: TGCGCCAGCAGCCCGGGACGGAGCTCCTACGAGCAGTACTTC.

This clonotype has ten or more counts. This chain uses TRBV7-3 with TRBJ2-1, with 8 bases matching TRBD1. The CDR3 runs 13 residues. V lost 5 bases and J lost 8; bases outside the gene matches: 5. CDR1 SGHTA and CDR2 FQGTGA come from the germline V gene. The CDR3 spells CASSKTGDDEQFF. For the CDR3, the DNA is TGTGCCAGCAGCAAGACAGGGGACGATGAGCAGTTCTTC.

V and J are TRBV5-4 and TRBJ2-7, with unresolved D. Germline V CDR1 and CDR2: SGHNT, YYREEE (reference sequence). This CDR3 contains 13 residues. V was cut by 0 bases and J by 3 bases, with 7 bases left in between. The CDR3 reads CASSLAEHYEQYF. The DNA of the CDR3 is TGTGCCAGCAGCTTGGCCGAGCACTACGAGCAGTACTTC.

This clonotype has a single count. A read error may account for a junction end that differs from germline. V usage is TRBV5-1 and J usage is TRBJ1-1; no reliable D call. Germline assignment: CDR1 SGHRS and CDR2 YFSETQ. The CDR3 has 16 amino acids. The CDR3 nucleotides read TGCGCCAACAGCTTGATGGCACTAGACCCGGGGACTGAAGCTTTCTTT. Amino acids: CANSLMALDPGTEAFF.

The chain combines TRBV9 with TRBJ2-2; D not certain. The CDR3 is made up of 12 amino acids. Per germline, CDR1 SGDLS and CDR2 YYNGEE. Trimming shortened V by 2 bases and J by 7 bases, and 6 bases separated the two germline ends. CDR3 sequence: CASSVEDGELFF. The CDR3 DNA reads TGTGCCAGCAGCGTGGAAGACGGGGAGCTGTTTTTT.

This clonotype has ten or more counts. The rearrangement links TRBV6-6 to TRBJ2-7; possible D gene TRBD2, 6 bases. CDR3 size: 15 residues. Germline loops: CDR1 MNHNY, CDR2 SVGAGI (reference sequence). V gave up 0 bases and J gave up 1 base, with 10 bases separating them. CDR3 nucleotide sequence: TGTGCCAGCAGTTACTCGGGAGGCAGATCCTACGAGCAGTACTTC. Protein: CASSYSGGRSYEQYF.

The V and J genes are TRBV6-1 and TRBJ2-7, with a weak D call TRBD1 (5 bases). V shed 6 bases and J shed 7 bases, with 16 bases lying between them. This CDR3 region has 13 residues. Germline V CDR1 and CDR2: MNHNS, SASEGT. CDR3 amino acids: CASSPDRRTEQYF. The CDR3 region has the DNA TGTGCCAGCAGCCCAGACAGACGTACGGAGCAGTACTTC.

This clonotype was observed a few times. The chain recombines TRBV28 with TRBJ2-1, with 8 bases lining up with TRBD2. The CDR3 has 15 amino acids. Germline CDR1 is MDHEN and CDR2 is SYDVKM. V shed 2 bases, J shed 7 bases, and the junction held 7 bases outside the gene matches. Written as DNA, the CDR3 is TGTGCCAGCAGTTTAATGCCGGGAGGGCTAAATGAGCAGTTCTTC. This gives the protein CASSLMPGGLNEQFF.

This clonotype turned up a few times. V and J are TRBV29-1 and TRBJ1-1; unclear D gene. Trimming removed 3 bases at V and 2 bases at J, with 10 bases between. Per germline, CDR1 SQVTM and CDR2 ANQGSEA. The CDR3 runs to 13 residues. CDR3 in amino acids: CSVDNRPNTEAFF. Written as DNA, the CDR3 is TGCAGCGTTGATAACAGACCTAACACTGAAGCTTTCTTT.

This rearrangement joins TRBV7-9 to TRBJ1-3, with 7 positions matching TRBD1. CDR3 length equals 16 residues. Germline V gives CDR1 SEHNR, CDR2 FQNEAQ (reference sequence). The J segment lost 0 bases and the V segment lost 5 bases, leaving 7 bases of the junction unmatched. The CDR3 DNA reads TGTGCCAGCAGCCCGGGGACAGTAAACTCTGGAAACACCATATATTTT. It encodes CASSPGTVNSGNTIYF.

The V call is TRBV10-3, the J call TRBJ2-3; D is possibly TRBD1 (6 bases). CDR3 length: 14 residues. V lost 7 bases and J 1 base, leaving 12 bases between the germline ends. Germline CDR1 is ENHRY and CDR2 is SYGVKD. The CDR3 loop is CAINQGSGTDTQYF. DNA of the CDR3: TGTGCCATCAATCAGGGGAGCGGCACAGATACGCAGTATTTT.

This clonotype occurred many times. This chain uses TRBV2 with TRBJ2-7; 10 bases are a match to TRBD1. The germline gives CDR1 SNHLY, CDR2 FYNNEI. Trimming removed 11 bases from V and 6 bases from J; junction bases left unmatched: 10. The CDR3 totals 13 residues. Here the CDR3 DNA reads TGTGCCGGAACCGGGACAGGGGATTCCGAGCAGTACTTC. Translation: CAGTGTGDSEQYF.

This clonotype was seen once. The gene calls are TRBV27 and TRBJ2-3; 13 bases are a match to TRBD2. Germline V gene data show CDR1 as MNHEY and CDR2 as SMNVEV (reference sequence). With V trimmed by 6 bases and J by 0 bases, 15 bases remained unmatched. This CDR3 has 20 amino acids. CDR3: CASSSISGTSGTYSTDTQYF. CDR3 bases: TGTGCCAGCAGCTCGATTTCCGGGACTAGCGGGACTTATAGCACAGATACGCAGTATTTT.

This clonotype has at least ten counts. The chain links TRBV6-2 or TRBV6-3 to TRBJ1-5, with TRBD1 matching 10 bases. The CDR3 loop spans 15 amino acids. Germline V gene sequence: CDR1 MNHEY, CDR2 SVGEGT. The J segment lost 6 bases and the V segment lost 5 bases, leaving 7 bases of the junction unmatched. This CDR3 reads CASSLMGQGRQPQHF. The CDR3 DNA sequence: TGTGCCAGCAGTCTCATGGGACAGGGGCGTCAGCCCCAGCATTTT.

This clonotype was detected only a few times. The V call is TRBV4-1, the J call TRBJ2-7; TRBD2 might be the D (7 bases). Deletions cut 0 bases from V and 3 bases from J, with 15 bases between. Germline V gene sequence: CDR1 MGHRA, CDR2 YSYEKL. The length of the CDR3 is 16 residues. This chain's CDR3 is CASSQDGGGGSYEQYF. The CDR3 bases are TGCGCCAGCAGCCAAGATGGAGGGGGGGGTAGCTACGAGCAGTACTTC.

This clonotype was seen at least ten times. The rearrangement links TRBV25-1 to TRBJ1-5; D is possibly TRBD1 (5 bases). V was clipped by 4 bases and J by 3 bases, with 13 bases between them. This CDR3 spans 15 amino acids. The germline V gene has CDR1 MGHDK and CDR2 SYGVNS. Written as DNA, the CDR3 is TGTGCCAGCAGTGCCGGGACCGCTAACAATCAGCCCCAGCATTTT. This encodes CASSAGTANNQPQHF.

This sequence joins TRBV20-1 and TRBJ2-7, with TRBD1 matching over 12 bases. The CDR3 extends over 15 amino acids. V lost 3 bases to trimming and J lost 6 bases; unmatched junction nucleotides: 9. Germline V gene lookup returns CDR1 DFQATT and CDR2 SNEGSKA (reference sequence). In nucleotides, the CDR3 is TGCAGTGCTAGGATCCCGGGACAGGGGGCTGGCGAGCAGTACTTC. Its protein product is CSARIPGQGAGEQYF.

This clonotype was recorded at least ten times. The chain links TRBV5-5 to TRBJ2-1, with D tentatively TRBD2 (5 bases). CDR3 length equals 11 residues. V lost 5 bases to trimming and J lost 9 bases, with 9 bases between them. Germline CDR1 is SGHKS and CDR2 is YYEKEE (reference sequence). The CDR3: CASRYRGEQFF. The CDR3, as DNA: TGTGCCAGCAGGTACCGGGGTGAGCAGTTCTTC.

The table lists this clonotype with many counts. This CDR3 is CSASALRMTRLYEQYF. CDR3 nucleotides: TGCAGTGCTAGCGCATTACGTATGACACGTCTCTACGAGCAGTACTTC. The gene calls are TRBV20-1 and TRBJ2-7; D uncertain. This CDR3 region has 16 residues. CDR1 DFQATT and CDR2 SNEGSKA come from the germline V gene (reference sequence). Trimming pared 3 bases from V and 3 bases from J, leaving 21 bases between.

This clonotype was picked up many times. This sequence joins TRBV11-3 and TRBJ1-1; the match to TRBD1 covers 8 bases. The J segment lost 6 bases and the V segment lost 5 bases, leaving 5 bases of the junction unmatched. The CDR3 is 13 residues long. The germline gives CDR1 SGHNT, CDR2 YENEEA. The CDR3 nucleotides are TGTGCCAGCAGCCCGACAGGGGACTCTGAAGCTTTCTTT. This translates into CASSPTGDSEAFF.

This clonotype was counted ten times or more. V is TRBV9 and J is TRBJ2-1; D perhaps matches TRBD2 (6 bases). V shed 2 bases and J shed 1 base, with 16 bases lying between them. The CDR3 spans 17 residues. Germline V gene sequence: CDR1 SGDLS, CDR2 YYNGEE. The CDR3 spells CASSVEDYVSSYNEQFF. The CDR3 DNA sequence: TGTGCCAGCAGCGTCGAGGACTACGTATCTTCCTACAATGAGCAGTTCTTC.